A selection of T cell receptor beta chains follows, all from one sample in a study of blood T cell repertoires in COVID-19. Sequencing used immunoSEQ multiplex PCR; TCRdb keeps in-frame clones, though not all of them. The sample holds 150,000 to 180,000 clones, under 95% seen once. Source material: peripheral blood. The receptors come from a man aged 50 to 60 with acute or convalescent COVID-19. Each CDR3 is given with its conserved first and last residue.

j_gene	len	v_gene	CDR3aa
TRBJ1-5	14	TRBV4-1	CASSQDPGFQPQHF
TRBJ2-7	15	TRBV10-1	CASSESEIAVDEQYF
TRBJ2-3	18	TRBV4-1	CASSQDPRTGRSTDTQYF
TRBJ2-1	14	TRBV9	CASSLSGSVDEQFF
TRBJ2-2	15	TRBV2	CASSERGSGTGELFF
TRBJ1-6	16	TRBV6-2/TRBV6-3	CASSYSTGTDNSPLHF
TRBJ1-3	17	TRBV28	CASSRGGGISAGNTIYF
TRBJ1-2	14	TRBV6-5	CATRRDTANGGYTF
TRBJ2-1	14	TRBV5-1	CASSLEGGLGEQFF
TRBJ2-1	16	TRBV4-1	CASSQAVGDRVNEQFF
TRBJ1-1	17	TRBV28	CASSSGTGSLLGTEAFF
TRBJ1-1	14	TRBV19	CASSTNEGYTEAFF
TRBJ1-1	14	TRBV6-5	CASSYSTGGGEAFF
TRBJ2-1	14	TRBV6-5	CASSIDRVYNEQFF
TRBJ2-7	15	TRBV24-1	CATPGAGGIRYEQYF
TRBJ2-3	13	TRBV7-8	CASSFRGADTQYF
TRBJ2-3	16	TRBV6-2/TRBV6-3	CASSYADRGDTDTQYF
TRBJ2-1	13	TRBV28	CASTVEGHNEQFF
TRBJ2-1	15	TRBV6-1	CASSELLTPSNEQFF